This is a list of T cell receptor beta chains from one sample in a study of beta chain features in type 1 diabetes. Clones were read by immunoSEQ multiplex PCR, and TCRdb kept only the in-frame ones, dropping some. The sample has about 260,000 clones, around 21% seen once. Sequenced material: naive CD4+ T cells from blood. Every receptor here comes from a woman between 40 and 50 years old with type 1 diabetes. Both conserved end residues are part of each CDR3. D genes are given only for firm matches. Clone size is shown for a subset of rows, as once, few, many or a class of expanded clone.

cdr3_nt cdr3_aa clone_size j_call d_call v_call
TGCGCCAGCAGCCGACAGGGCCCCGTGGGCTACACCTTC CASSRQGPVGYTF . TRBJ1-2 TRBD1 TRBV4-3
TGTGCCAGCAGCTTCCAGGGGGGAGACTATGGCTACACCTTC CASSFQGGDYGYTF . TRBJ1-2 TRBD1 TRBV5-4
TGCGCCAGCAGCCCATTAGCGGGAGGTATGAATGAGCAGTTCTTC CASSPLAGGMNEQFF few TRBJ2-1 TRBD2 TRBV5-1
TGCGCCAGCAGCCAAGGGGGCGGATATCAGCCCCAGCATTTT CASSQGGGYQPQHF few TRBJ1-5 . TRBV4-1
TGTGCCAGCGGCGGAGGGGTATACAATGAGCAGTTCTTC CASGGGVYNEQFF . TRBJ2-1 . TRBV28
TGCGCCAGCAGCCAAGAGGGGACAGACTATGGCTACACCTTC CASSQEGTDYGYTF . TRBJ1-2 TRBD1 TRBV4-3
TGTGCCAGCTCACCTGCCGGGAACACTGAAGCTTTCTTT CASSPAGNTEAFF few TRBJ1-1 . TRBV18
TGCAGCGCTAACAGGGGGAGCTCCTACGAGCAGTACTTC CSANRGSSYEQYF few TRBJ2-7 TRBD1 TRBV29-1
TGTGCCAGCATCAGGGGCTCCTACGAGCAGTACTTC CASIRGSYEQYF few TRBJ2-7 . TRBV2
TGTGCCAGCTCGGGCGATACCTACGAGCAGTACTTC CASSGDTYEQYF few TRBJ2-7 . TRBV18
TGCGCCAGCTCACGCGGGGGGGCCGATGAGCAGTTCTTC CASSRGGADEQFF few TRBJ2-1 TRBD2 TRBV5-1
TGTGCCACCAGCGGGGGCGGGACAGCTAGCTTGTATGGCTACACCTTC CATSGGGTASLYGYTF . TRBJ1-2 TRBD1 TRBV15
TGTGCCTGGAGTCCCAGTTCTGGAGGCATTCAGTACTTC CAWSPSSGGIQYF . TRBJ2-4 . TRBV30
TGTGCCAGCAGCTTAACGTTAGCGGGAGTCACAGATACGCAGTATTTT CASSLTLAGVTDTQYF few TRBJ2-3 TRBD2 TRBV7-2
TGCGCCAGCAGCTTGATAGCTGGGAGTGTCACTGAAGCTTTCTTT CASSLIAGSVTEAFF few TRBJ1-1 . TRBV5-1
TGTGCCACCAGCAGCGACCGGACAGGGCAATGGAATCAGCCCCAGCATTTT CATSSDRTGQWNQPQHF . TRBJ1-5 TRBD1 TRBV15
TGTGCCAGCACCGGGGGAGCAGGTTTGAACACTGAAGCTTTCTTT CASTGGAGLNTEAFF few TRBJ1-1 . TRBV2
TGTGCCATTGCCCCGGGAACTTGGAGTGGCGAGCAGTACTTC CAIAPGTWSGEQYF once TRBJ2-7 . TRBV10-3
TGTGCCAGCAGCGCCCGGGGAACCGGGGAGCTGTTTTTT CASSARGTGELFF . TRBJ2-2 . TRBV14